The 21 T cell receptor beta chains below all came from one sample that was sequenced in a study of shared clonotypes between healthy human individuals. Using immunoSEQ multiplex PCR, the repertoire was profiled, and TCRdb retains in-frame clones only, with some absent. The table records about 2.4 million clones, roughly 93% of them present only once. Sequencing input: naive CD4+ T cells from PBMCs. The sample's subset: CD45RA+ positively selected. Every receptor here comes from a young man in good health. Some clones in this sample may be carry-over from other donors' samples.

The chain joins TRBV5-1 to TRBJ2-5; D might be TRBD1 or TRBD2, each matching 6 bases. Between the trimmed V and J ends, which lost 9 bases and 0 bases, there was a span of 12 bases. Germline CDR1 and CDR2: SGHRS and YFSETQ. The CDR3 covers 13 residues. The CDR3 sequence is CATKRGDQETQYF. The CDR3 DNA sequence: TGCGCCACCAAGAGGGGGGACCAAGAGACCCAGTACTTC.

A word on this clone: Other DNA sequences in this sample translate to the same CDR3. This chain connects TRBV28 to TRBJ2-1; D tentatively fits TRBD1 or TRBD2 (5 bases each). The ends were cut back, 7 bases at V and 0 bases at J, with 10 bases in the middle. CDR3 length: 14 residues. The germline CDR1 and CDR2 sequences are MDHEN and SYDVKM. The CDR3 here is CASIGGSSYNEQFF. In DNA, the CDR3 is TGTGCCAGCATTGGGGGAAGCTCCTACAATGAGCAGTTCTTC.

This clone was observed once. The V call is TRBV28, the J call TRBJ1-3; D uncertain. CDR3 length: 12 residues. With 8 bases removed from V and 2 bases from J, the gap between germline ends came to 7 bases. Germline CDR1 is MDHEN and CDR2 is SYDVKM. In DNA, the CDR3 is TGTGCCAGCTTGGCCACTGGAAACACCATATATTTT. This translates into CASLATGNTIYF. Combining the CDR3 with reference TRBV28 and TRBJ1-3 gives the whole variable domain DVKVTQSSRYLVKRTGEKVFLECVQDMDHENMFWYRQDPGLGLRLIYFSYDVKMKEKGDIPEGYSVSREKKERFSLILESASTNQTSMYLCASLATGNTIYFGEGSWLTVV.

The J gene is TRBJ1-3, the V gene TRBV6-5; TRBD1 is a possible D gene (5 bases). V was trimmed by 4 bases and J by 4 bases, leaving 11 bases between them. Germline CDR1 reads MNHEY; CDR2 reads SVGAGI. The CDR3 loop spans 14 amino acids. The CDR3 DNA reads TGTGCCAGCAGTTCCCAGGGCGGGGGAAACACCATATATTTT. Translation gives CASSSQGGGNTIYF.

This sequence joins TRBV7-3 and TRBJ2-6; 7 nucleotides agree with TRBD1. This CDR3 is built from 13 residues. The germline CDR1 and CDR2 sequences are SGHTA and FQGTGA. V was clipped by 5 bases and J by 11 bases; unmatched bases: 6. The CDR3 spells CASSPDRVDVLTF. The CDR3 DNA reads TGTGCCAGCAGCCCAGACAGGGTAGACGTCCTGACTTTC.

CDR3 sequence reads: CAISEFGQAGSYEQYF. CDR3 coding DNA: TGTGCCATCAGTGAGTTCGGACAGGCGGGGAGTTACGAGCAGTACTTC. The chain links TRBV10-3 to TRBJ2-7; perhaps TRBD1 as D (7 bases). With 1 base removed from V and 4 bases from J, the gap between germline ends came to 17 bases. Germline V gives CDR1 ENHRY, CDR2 SYGVKD. This CDR3 is built from 16 residues.

The rearrangement joins TRBV5-1 to TRBJ2-1, with D maybe TRBD1 (5 bases). Trimming took 5 bases from V and 8 from J, leaving 23 bases between them. CDR1 SGHRS and CDR2 YFSETQ come from the germline V gene. The CDR3 spans 16 residues. CDR3 residues: CASRNVPGPIQDEQFF. CDR3 coding DNA: TGCGCCAGCAGAAATGTTCCGGGTCCGATACAGGATGAGCAGTTCTTC.

The rearrangement joins TRBV28 to TRBJ1-1; 8 bases are shared with TRBD1. J was trimmed by 3 bases and V by 6 bases; bases with no gene match: 9. CDR1 is MDHEN and CDR2 is SYDVKM in the germline V gene. The CDR3 spans 15 residues. The CDR3 bases are TGTGCCAGCAGAGCCTGGACAGGGAGGGACACTGAAGCTTTCTTT. It translates to CASRAWTGRDTEAFF. The full variable domain, rest sourced from reference TRBV28 and TRBJ1-1, is DVKVTQSSRYLVKRTGEKVFLECVQDMDHENMFWYRQDPGLGLRLIYFSYDVKMKEKGDIPEGYSVSREKKERFSLILESASTNQTSMYLCASRAWTGRDTEAFFGQGTRLTVV.

The chain joins TRBV4-3 to TRBJ2-1; 9 positions match TRBD2. Germline V gene sequence: CDR1 LGHNA, CDR2 YSLEER. The CDR3 covers 15 residues. The ends lost 0 bases at V and 16 bases at J; junction bases unmatched: 13. The CDR3 reads CASSQDWGVSGRSFF. CDR3 DNA: TGCGCCAGCAGCCAAGATTGGGGGGTTAGCGGGAGATCTTTCTTC.

The chain employs TRBV5-6 and TRBJ1-5, with D perhaps TRBD1 (6 bases). The CDR3 spans 16 residues. CDR1 and CDR2 from the germline V gene are SGHDT and YYEEEE. Between the trimmed V and J ends, which lost 2 bases and 0 bases, there was a span of 12 bases. The CDR3 protein is CASSFGGGHSNQPQHF. The CDR3 DNA is TGTGCCAGCAGCTTTGGTGGGGGCCATAGCAATCAGCCCCAGCATTTT.

The V call is TRBV29-1, the J call TRBJ2-5; D unresolved. Germline V lookup: CDR1 SQVTM, CDR2 ANQGSEA. V dropped 6 bases and J dropped 5 bases, with 13 bases sitting between them. This CDR3 spans 12 amino acids. This chain's CDR3 is CSVCDGTETQYF. The CDR3 DNA follows: TGCAGCGTGTGTGACGGTACCGAGACCCAGTACTTC.

The CDR3 nucleotides are TGTGCCAGTAGCTGGGGACAGGGGTACAATGAGCAGTTCTTC. It yields the protein CASSWGQGYNEQFF. J is TRBJ2-1 and V is TRBV19, with TRBD1 matching 10 bases. There are 14 residues in the CDR3. V was pared by 6 bases and J by 4 bases, with 3 bases of the junction left unmatched. Germline-derived CDR1 and CDR2 are LNHDA and SQIVND (reference sequence).

In regard to this clone: Other DNA sequences from this sample encode an identical CDR3 as well. The genes are TRBV9 and TRBJ2-1, with TRBD2 identical over 11 bases. CDR3 length: 14 residues. Germline CDR1 reads SGDLS; CDR2 reads YYNGEE. With V trimmed by 1 base and J by 10 bases, 4 bases remained unmatched. Written as DNA, the CDR3 is TGTGCCAGCAGCGTAACTTTAGCGGGAGGGGAGCAGTTCTTC. Translating gives CASSVTLAGGEQFF.

This chain connects TRBV25-1 to TRBJ2-1; TRBD1 matches 9 bases. Per germline, CDR1 MGHDK and CDR2 SYGVNS. V shed 5 bases, J shed 7 bases, and the junction held 6 bases outside the gene matches. CDR3 length equals 14 residues. DNA of the CDR3: TGTGCCAGCAGTTCTGACAGGGGGGTAAATGAGCAGTTCTTC. Amino acids: CASSSDRGVNEQFF.

The chain carries TRBV6-6 and TRBJ2-1; tentatively, D is TRBD2 (5 bases). The CDR3 has 11 amino acids. Trimming stripped 8 bases from V and 6 bases from J, with 8 bases between. CDR1 is MNHNY and CDR2 is SVGAGI in the germline V gene (reference sequence). The CDR3: CASFAGNEQFF. CDR3 nucleotide sequence: TGTGCCAGCTTCGCGGGCAATGAGCAGTTCTTC.

The chain links TRBV19 to TRBJ1-5; tentatively, D is TRBD1 (5 bases). CDR3 length: 16 amino acids. V lost 4 bases to trimming and J lost 1 base, with 14 bases between them. Germline V gene data show CDR1 as LNHDA and CDR2 as SQIVND (reference sequence). In nucleotides, the CDR3 is TGTGCCAGTAGTACCCGACCAGGGCAGAGCAATCAGCCCCAGCATTTT. It translates to CASSTRPGQSNQPQHF.

The chain couples TRBV5-1 to TRBJ1-1; D gene unclear. This CDR3 is 15 amino acids long. V lost 0 bases to trimming and J lost 5 bases, with 14 bases between them. Germline CDR1 SGHRS, CDR2 YFSETQ. The CDR3: CASSLAGHVGTEAFF. DNA for the CDR3: TGCGCCAGCAGCTTGGCCGGCCATGTAGGGACTGAAGCTTTCTTT.

V and J are TRBV5-4 and TRBJ2-2; 7 bases match TRBD1. CDR1 and CDR2 (germline): SGHNT, YYREEE (reference sequence). The V segment lost 1 base and the J segment 8 bases; nucleotides outside the gene matches: 8. The CDR3 runs 15 residues. This chain's CDR3 is CASSLRQGIMGELFF. The CDR3 bases are TGTGCCAGCAGCTTGAGACAGGGCATTATGGGGGAGCTGTTTTTT.

This clone was seen only a few times. V usage is TRBV18 and J usage is TRBJ1-1, with unresolved D. Germline V gene data show CDR1 as KGHSH and CDR2 as LQKENI. CDR3 length: 13 amino acids. V was trimmed by 2 bases and J by 4 bases, leaving 8 bases between them. In DNA form, the CDR3 reads TGTGCCAGCTCACCAATATTTGGCACTGAAGCTTTCTTT. This codes for CASSPIFGTEAFF.

The chain joins TRBV28 to TRBJ2-1; TRBD2 matches 9 bases. The CDR3 consists of 15 residues. Germline assignment: CDR1 MDHEN and CDR2 SYDVKM. V dropped 4 bases and J dropped 1; count of bases not matched to a gene: 2. CDR3 DNA sequence: TGTGCCAGCAGTTACACTAGCGGGTCCTACAATGAGCAGTTCTTC. This translates into CASSYTSGSYNEQFF.

The rearrangement uses TRBV27 and TRBJ1-3; the match to TRBD1 covers 8 bases. Germline V lookup: CDR1 MNHEY, CDR2 SMNVEV (reference sequence). CDR3 size: 17 residues. V was pared by 6 bases and J by 4 bases, with 14 bases of the junction left unmatched. The DNA of the CDR3 is TGTGCCAGCAGCCCGGGGACAGGCGCACTGGAGGGAAACACCATATATTTT. This encodes CASSPGTGALEGNTIYF.